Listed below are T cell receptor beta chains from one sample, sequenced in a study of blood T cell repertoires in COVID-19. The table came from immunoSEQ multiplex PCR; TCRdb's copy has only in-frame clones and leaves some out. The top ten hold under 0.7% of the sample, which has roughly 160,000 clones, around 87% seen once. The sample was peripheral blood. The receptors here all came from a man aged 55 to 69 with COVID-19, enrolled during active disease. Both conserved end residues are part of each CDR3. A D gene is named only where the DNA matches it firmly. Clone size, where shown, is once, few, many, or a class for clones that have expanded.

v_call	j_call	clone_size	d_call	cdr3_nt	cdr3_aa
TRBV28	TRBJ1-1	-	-	TGTGCCAGCAGTTCCGGGACAAGAGAAGCTTTCTTT	CASSSGTREAFF
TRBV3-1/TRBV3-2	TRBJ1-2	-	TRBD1	TGTGCCAGCAGCCGTAATACGGACAGGGTTTTCTATGGCTACACCTTC	CASSRNTDRVFYGYTF
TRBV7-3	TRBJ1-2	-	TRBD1	TGTGCCAGCAGCACAACAGGGGGCGGCTACACCTTC	CASSTTGGGYTF
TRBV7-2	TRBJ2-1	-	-	TGTGCCAGCAGCTTGAGACACTACAATGAGCAGTTCTTC	CASSLRHYNEQFF
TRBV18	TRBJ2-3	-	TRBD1	TGTGCCAGCTCACCACGACAGGGGGCGAGGGCAGATACGCAGTATTTT	CASSPRQGARADTQYF
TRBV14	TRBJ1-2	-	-	TGTGCCAGCAGCCAAGGAGCCGTGTATGGCTACACCTTC	CASSQGAVYGYTF
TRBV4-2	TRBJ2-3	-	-	TGTGCCAGCAGCCAAGAACCCCCAGGCTCAGATACGCAGTATTTT	CASSQEPPGSDTQYF
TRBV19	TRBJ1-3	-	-	TGTGCCAGTAGTTTCGGAGCTGGAAACACCATATATTTT	CASSFGAGNTIYF
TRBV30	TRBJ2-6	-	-	TGTGCCTGCTTACAGATAGCGCGGGCCTCTGGGGCCAACGTCCTGACTTTC	CACLQIARASGANVLTF
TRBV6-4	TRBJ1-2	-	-	TGTGCCAGCAGCCGGGACTACTCGGCGAACTATGGCTACACCTTC	CASSRDYSANYGYTF
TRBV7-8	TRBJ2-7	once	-	TGTGCCAGCAGCTTAGCGCCCAGCGGTACCTACGAGCAGTACTTC	CASSLAPSGTYEQYF
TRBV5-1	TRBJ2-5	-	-	TGCGCCAGCAGCTTGGTTGGAGGGTCGGCGTACGAGACCCAGTACTTC	CASSLVGGSAYETQYF
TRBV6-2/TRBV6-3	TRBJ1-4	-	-	TGTGCCAGCAGTTCCGCGGGGGCTGGTGAAAAACTGTTTTTT	CASSSAGAGEKLFF
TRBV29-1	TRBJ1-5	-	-	TGCAGCGTTAAACCAGGGAACAATCAGCCCCAGCATTTT	CSVKPGNNQPQHF
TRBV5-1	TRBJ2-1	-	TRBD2	TGCGCCAGCAGGGGGACTAGCGGAGATACAGAGCAGTTCTTC	CASRGTSGDTEQFF
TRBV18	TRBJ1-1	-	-	TGTGCCAGCTCACCCGCGACAGGAGCGGTGAGGGGGACTGAAGCTTTCTTT	CASSPATGAVRGTEAFF
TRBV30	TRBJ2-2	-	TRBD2	TGTGCCTGGAGTGTACTCCTAGCGGATTTCACCGGGGAGCTGTTTTTT	CAWSVLLADFTGELFF
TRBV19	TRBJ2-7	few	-	TGTGCCAGTAGTATAGACAGTCACGAGCAGTACTTC	CASSIDSHEQYF
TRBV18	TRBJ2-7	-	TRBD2	TGTGCCAGCTCACCGGGGGGGACTGAGCTGATGGAGCAGTACTTC	CASSPGGTELMEQYF
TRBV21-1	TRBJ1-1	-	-	TGTGCCAGCAGCAAAGAGGGCTCAGGGGGCCGGTCGAACACTGAAGCTTTCTTT	CASSKEGSGGRSNTEAFF
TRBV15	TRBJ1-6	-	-	TGTGCCACCGCCCCGAGCTCCTATAATTCACCCCTCCACTTT	CATAPSSYNSPLHF
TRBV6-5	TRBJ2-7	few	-	TGTGCCAGCAGGGGCCTCGTTGGTTCCTACGAGCAGTACTTC	CASRGLVGSYEQYF
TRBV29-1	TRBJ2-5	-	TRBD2	TGCAGCGAGCGACTAGCGGGGAACCAAGAGACCCAGTACTTC	CSERLAGNQETQYF
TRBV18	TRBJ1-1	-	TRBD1	TGTGCCAGCTCACCGAAGGGACAGGGGTGGAGTGGGGCTGAAGCTTTCTTT	CASSPKGQGWSGAEAFF
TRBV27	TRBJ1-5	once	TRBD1	TGTGCCAGCAGTGGACAGGCGCATTATAGCAATCAGCCCCAGCATTTT	CASSGQAHYSNQPQHF
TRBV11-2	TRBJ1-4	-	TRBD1	TGTGCCAGCAGCCGACCGAATTATCCGGGACAGGGTCTGTTTTTT	CASSRPNYPGQGLFF
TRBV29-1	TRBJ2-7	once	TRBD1	TGCAGCGTGACCCCGACAGGGAAGTACGAGCAGTACTTC	CSVTPTGKYEQYF
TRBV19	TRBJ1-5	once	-	TGTGCCAGTATTAAACAGGGAGATCAGCCCCAGCATTTT	CASIKQGDQPQHF
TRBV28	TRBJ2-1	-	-	TGTGCCAGTCAGACCTCGGGACTGAGCTACAATGAGCAGTTCTTC	CASQTSGLSYNEQFF
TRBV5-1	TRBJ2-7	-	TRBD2	TGCGCCAGCAGCCCGGGGGGAGGCTACGAGCAGTACTTC	CASSPGGGYEQYF
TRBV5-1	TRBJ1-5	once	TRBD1	TGCGCCAGCAGCCTCGACAGGGGGCGTCAGCCCCAGCATTTT	CASSLDRGRQPQHF
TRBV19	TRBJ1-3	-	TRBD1	TGCGCGGCCGGGCAGGGGGTCTTCTCTGGAAACACCATATATTTT	CAAGQGVFSGNTIYF
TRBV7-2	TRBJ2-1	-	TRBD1	TGTGCCAGCAGCCGGACAGGGTACAATGAGCAGTTCTTC	CASSRTGYNEQFF
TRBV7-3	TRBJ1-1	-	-	TGTGCCAGCAGCCGCGAGACAGGAACTGAAGCTTTCTTT	CASSRETGTEAFF
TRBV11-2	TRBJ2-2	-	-	TGTGCCAGCAGCTTACGGCCTGCGGGCACCGGGGAGCTGTTTTTT	CASSLRPAGTGELFF
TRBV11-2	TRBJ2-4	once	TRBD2	TGTGCCAGCAGGACTAGCGGATCAAACATTCAGTACTTC	CASRTSGSNIQYF
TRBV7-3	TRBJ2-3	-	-	TGTGCCAGCAGCCAAACGGGGGCAGATACGCAGTATTTT	CASSQTGADTQYF
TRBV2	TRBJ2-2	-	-	TGTGCCAGCAGTAACCAGGGGACCTTCGCGAACACCGGGGAGCTGTTTTTT	CASSNQGTFANTGELFF
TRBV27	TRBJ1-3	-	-	TGTGCCAGCAGTACTTCAAGCAGAAACACCATATATTTT	CASSTSSRNTIYF
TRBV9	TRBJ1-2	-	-	TGTGCCAGCAGCGTACAGGGAACTTATGGCTACACCTTC	CASSVQGTYGYTF
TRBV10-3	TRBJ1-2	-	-	TGTGCCATCAGTGAGGGTCAGCGCGGGCCTAACTATGGCTACACCTTC	CAISEGQRGPNYGYTF
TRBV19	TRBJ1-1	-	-	TGTGCCAGTACCCCCCTGTCGGACACTGAAGCTTTCTTT	CASTPLSDTEAFF
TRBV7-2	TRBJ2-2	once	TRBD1	TGTGCCAGCAGCCTGCCGGGGACAGCGACCGGGGAGCTGTTTTTT	CASSLPGTATGELFF
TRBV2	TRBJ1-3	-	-	TGTGCCAGCAGTGTGACGGGGAACTCTGGAAACACCATATATTTT	CASSVTGNSGNTIYF